This T cell receptor beta chain was found in a study of control samples from healthy donors and cancer patients. This clone was recorded only once. Produced via immunoSEQ multiplex PCR; TCRdb's table is partial and in-frame only. This table holds about 83,000 clones, around 91% found once. This sequence was found in a man aged 30 to 39 in good health. Sequenced sample: blood.

The CDR3 DNA reads as TGTGCCAGCAGCTTAGGGCCAGGCCTTAAAGAGACCCAGTACTTC. It yields the protein CASSLGPGLKETQYF. V is TRBV11-2 and J is TRBJ2-5; D remains unclear. The CDR3 has 15 residues. Germline V gene sequence: CDR1 SGHAT, CDR2 FQNNGV. Trimming left V 1 base short and J 3 bases short, with 12 bases between.